Shown below are 18 T cell receptor beta chains from a single sample sequenced in a study of beta chain features in type 1 diabetes. General study findings and limits: TCRB CDR3s were moderately but significantly shorter in Type 1 diabetes patients in all four CD4+ subsets.

The entirety of the isolated RNA underwent reverse transcription, so expressed TCRB transcripts were sequenced. Here immunoSEQ multiplex PCR was the method, and the copy in TCRdb shows in-frame clones only, minus some. Of roughly 100,000 clones listed, under 30% were seen once; the top ten hold 0.53%. These receptors' targets are unknown. The source material was central memory CD4+ T cells from blood. These receptors were taken from a woman aged 18-29 years with type 1 diabetes.

J is TRBJ2-7 and V is TRBV7-2; tentatively, D is TRBD2 (6 bases). CDR3 size: 13 residues. The germline V and J ends were trimmed by 2 bases and 6 bases, with 11 bases remaining between them. Looked up from germline, CDR1 is SGHTA and CDR2 is FQGNSA. The CDR3 DNA is TGTGCCAGCAGCTTATGGGACTCTACCGAGCAGTACTTC. Translating it yields CASSLWDSTEQYF.

The gene calls are TRBV5-4 and TRBJ2-7, with 8 bases identical to TRBD2. The germline V gene encodes CDR1 SGHNT and CDR2 YYREEE (reference sequence). V lost 5 bases, J lost 5 bases, and 3 bases stayed unmatched. The CDR3 sequence is 12 residues long. The CDR3 region is CASSRGGDEQYV. The CDR3 DNA reads TGTGCCAGCAGTCGGGGGGGCGACGAGCAGTACGTC.

There are a few counts of this clone. The rearrangement links TRBV2 to TRBJ2-1; no clear D gene. The germline gives CDR1 SNHLY, CDR2 FYNNEI. This CDR3 comprises 13 residues. Trimming removed 6 bases from V and 5 bases from J, with 11 bases in between. This CDR3 is CASRGNTNNEQFF. CDR3 bases: TGTGCCAGCAGGGGCAATACCAACAATGAGCAGTTCTTC.

The V and J genes are TRBV7-2 and TRBJ2-2, with no clear D. Trimming removed 5 bases at V and 5 bases at J, with 6 bases between. CDR3 length: 12 residues. CDR1 and CDR2 (germline): SGHTA, FQGNSA. CDR3 sequence reads: CASSPYTGELFF. CDR3 DNA sequence: TGTGCCAGCAGCCCCTATACCGGGGAGCTGTTTTTT.

This chain links TRBV28 with TRBJ2-1; 7 bases are a match to TRBD2. Trimming at V came to 3 bases and at J to 4 bases, leaving 0 bases not matched to a gene. Germline CDR1 and CDR2: MDHEN and SYDVKM. This CDR3 is 13 amino acids long. For the CDR3, the DNA is TGTGCCAGCAGTTTGGGAGGGTACAATGAGCAGTTCTTC. As protein: CASSLGGYNEQFF.

The chain joins TRBV14 to TRBJ1-2; the D is unclear. The ends were cut back, 1 base at V and 8 bases at J, with 8 bases in the middle. The CDR3 has 12 residues. CDR1 and CDR2 (germline): SGHDN, FVKESK. DNA for the CDR3: TGTGCCAGCAGCCAAGTGGGGAGGGGCTACACCTTC. Translation: CASSQVGRGYTF.

The rearrangement links TRBV5-1 to TRBJ1-3, with a tentative D call TRBD1 (5 bases). The V gene lost 5 bases and the J gene lost 0 bases, with 15 bases spanning the gap. The CDR3 spans 16 residues. Germline V gene lookup returns CDR1 SGHRS and CDR2 YFSETQ. The CDR3 DNA follows: TGCGCCAGCAGTTCTAACCAGGGTTACTCTGGAAACACCATATATTTT. This codes for CASSSNQGYSGNTIYF.

This chain connects TRBV11-3 to TRBJ2-5; 11 nucleotides align to TRBD2. In germline, CDR1 is SGHNT, CDR2 YENEEA. V lost 1 base to trimming and J lost 2 bases; unmatched junction nucleotides: 6. The CDR3 is 17 amino acids. In nucleotides, the CDR3 is TGTGCCAGCAGCTTAGCCTTGGGACTAGCGGCACAAGAGACCCAGTACTTC. Protein product: CASSLALGLAAQETQYF.

This clone was counted only a few times. The chain combines TRBV18 with TRBJ2-1; 9 bases are a match to TRBD1. With 4 bases clipped from V and 4 bases from J, the junction kept 8 bases outside the gene matches. The CDR3 is 16 residues long. Germline V gene sequence: CDR1 KGHSH, CDR2 LQKENI. The CDR3 here is CASSLLGTGSYNEQFF. The CDR3 DNA is TGTGCCAGCTCACTTCTCGGGACAGGGAGTTACAATGAGCAGTTCTTC.

This clone was seen more than once but under ten times. This sequence joins TRBV6-6 and TRBJ1-2; tentatively, D is TRBD1 (6 bases). From germline, CDR1 is MNHNY and CDR2 SVGAGI (reference sequence). Between the trimmed V and J ends, which lost 6 bases and 7 bases, there was a span of 12 bases. There are 12 residues in the CDR3. CDR3: CASSQGPGGYTF. The CDR3 nucleotides read TGTGCCAGCAGCCAGGGGCCTGGTGGCTACACCTTC.

The chain employs TRBV5-1 and TRBJ2-5; 8 nucleotides agree with TRBD1. V dropped 4 bases and J dropped 4; count of bases not matched to a gene: 9. CDR3 length equals 15 residues. Germline values: CDR1 SGHRS, CDR2 YFSETQ. The CDR3 is CASSLRGPVGETQYF. The CDR3 nucleotides are TGCGCCAGCAGCCTCAGGGGGCCGGTTGGAGAGACCCAGTACTTC. The full variable domain, completed using reference TRBV5-1 and TRBJ2-5, is KAGVTQTPRYLIKTRGQQVTLSCSPISGHRSVSWYQQTPGQGLQFLFEYFSETQRNKGNFPGRFSGRQFSNSRSEMNVSTLELGDSALYLCASSLRGPVGETQYFGPGTRLLVL.

The chain combines TRBV11-2 with TRBJ1-5, with D possibly matching TRBD1 (6 bases). V lost 5 bases, J lost 1 base, and 15 bases lay in between. This CDR3 is 16 amino acids long. Germline CDR1 and CDR2: SGHAT and FQNNGV. The CDR3 DNA reads as TGTGCCAGCAGCCCAACTACAGGGATGAGCAATCAGCCCCAGCATTTT. Translating it yields CASSPTTGMSNQPQHF.

V usage is TRBV19 and J usage is TRBJ1-5; the match to TRBD1 covers 8 bases. The CDR3 consists of 15 residues. Germline assignment: CDR1 LNHDA and CDR2 SQIVND (reference sequence). V gave up 5 bases and J gave up 6 bases; unmatched junction bases: 9. CDR3 protein: CASSAQGAQSQPQHF. Written as DNA, the CDR3 is TGTGCCAGTAGTGCCCAGGGGGCGCAGAGTCAGCCCCAGCATTTT.

This clone was seen only a few times. DNA for the CDR3: TGTGCCAGCAGCTCGGGACTAGCGGGAGGGGCAGATACGCAGTATTTT. Protein: CASSSGLAGGADTQYF. The gene calls are TRBV7-3 and TRBJ2-3; TRBD2 aligns across 16 bases. The CDR3 spans 16 residues. V lost 4 bases and J lost 4; bases outside the gene matches: 2. CDR1 and CDR2 (germline): SGHTA, FQGTGA.

The chain employs TRBV5-4 and TRBJ2-7; a possible D gene is TRBD1 (5 bases). CDR1 is SGHNT, CDR2 YYREEE, per germline (reference sequence). V dropped 3 bases and J dropped 0 bases, with 16 bases sitting between them. The CDR3 length is 16 residues. This chain's CDR3 is CASSSQGSGHSYEQYF. As DNA, the CDR3 is TGTGCCAGCAGCTCCCAGGGTAGTGGCCACTCCTACGAGCAGTACTTC.

Only a few counts were recorded for this clone. This chain joins TRBV28 and TRBJ1-3; D remains ambiguous. There are 16 residues in the CDR3. CDR1 MDHEN and CDR2 SYDVKM come from the germline V gene. The V end was cut by 6 bases, the J end by 1 base, with 16 bases between. This CDR3 is CASRLSPARSGNTIYF. CDR3 nucleotides: TGTGCCAGCAGGTTGTCCCCAGCGAGATCTGGAAACACCATATATTTT.

This clone was counted between two and nine times. The chain is built from TRBV5-1 and TRBJ2-7; 15 nucleotides align to TRBD2. V lost 5 bases to trimming and J lost 5 bases; unmatched junction nucleotides: 2. CDR1 and CDR2 (germline): SGHRS, YFSETQ. This CDR3 comprises 14 residues. CDR3: CASSRTSGRDEQYF. CDR3 DNA sequence: TGCGCCAGCAGTCGGACTAGCGGGAGGGACGAGCAGTACTTC.

A few counts support this clone. This sequence joins TRBV7-2 and TRBJ1-2; no firm D call. This CDR3 has 11 amino acids. The V end lost 7 bases, the J end lost 7 bases, and 10 bases lay between the germline ends. Germline V lookup: CDR1 SGHTA, CDR2 FQGNSA. In DNA, the CDR3 is TGTGCCAGCACCCGGGAAGGTGGCTACACCTTC. As protein: CASTREGGYTF. Drawing the rest from reference TRBV7-2 and TRBJ1-2, the complete variable domain is GAGVSQSPSNKVTEKGKDVELRCDPISGHTALYWYRQSLGQGLEFLIYFQGNSAPDKSGLPSDRFSAERTGGSVSTLTIQRTQQEDSAVYLCASTREGGYTFGSGTRLTVV.